Listed here are 24 T cell receptor beta chains from one sample, sequenced in a study of blood T cell repertoires in COVID-19. Repertoires were generated with immunoSEQ multiplex PCR, while TCRdb's copy carries only in-frame clones and drops some. This sample has fewer than 300,000 clones; over 70% occur once, and the top ten carry 5% to 6%. Sequencing was done on a sample of peripheral blood. The receptors come from an elderly man with acute or convalescent COVID-19.

This chain connects TRBV5-5 to TRBJ1-1; D not resolved. This CDR3 has 14 residues. V was pared by 4 bases and J by 1 base, with 11 bases between. Germline V gene sequence: CDR1 SGHKS, CDR2 YYEKEE (reference sequence). CDR3 in amino acids: CASSRGGPNTEAFF. CDR3 nucleotide sequence: TGTGCCAGCAGCCGGGGAGGCCCGAACACTGAAGCTTTCTTT. The full variable domain, completed using reference TRBV5-5 and TRBJ1-1, is DAGVTQSPTHLIKTRGQQVTLRCSPISGHKSVSWYQQVLGQGPQFIFQYYEKEERGRGNFPDRFSARQFPNYSSELNVNALLLGDSALYLCASSRGGPNTEAFFGQGTRLTVV.

This sequence joins TRBV3-1 (or the pseudogene TRBV3-2) and TRBJ2-2, with a weak D call TRBD2 (7 bases). From germline, CDR1 is LGHDT and CDR2 YNNKEL (reference sequence). The V gene lost 6 bases and the J gene lost 4 bases, with 18 bases spanning the gap. The CDR3 has 16 amino acids. In DNA form, the CDR3 reads TGTGCCAGCAGATACTCGGGGGGCCGTGGCACCGGGGAGCTGTTTTTT. Protein sequence: CASRYSGGRGTGELFF.

This chain joins TRBV5-1 and TRBJ2-7; 7 positions agree with TRBD1. The CDR3 covers 17 residues. J gave up 4 bases and V 8 bases, and 21 bases lay outside the gene matches. Germline V gene lookup returns CDR1 SGHRS and CDR2 YFSETQ. The CDR3 protein is CASTPSLLGQQKYEQYF. CDR3 nucleotide sequence: TGCGCCAGTACCCCTTCTCTGTTGGGACAGCAAAAGTACGAGCAGTACTTC.

V usage is TRBV4-2 and J usage is TRBJ2-1; D perhaps matches TRBD2 (6 bases). The CDR3 consists of 14 residues. Per the germline V gene, CDR1 is LGHNA and CDR2 is YNFKEQ. V dropped 3 bases and J dropped 5 bases, with 11 bases sitting between them. The CDR3, as DNA: TGTGCCAGCAGCCATGGAGGGGCCAACAATGAGCAGTTCTTC. It encodes CASSHGGANNEQFF.

This chain uses TRBV2 with TRBJ2-1; 11 bases are a match to TRBD1. V lost 8 bases and J lost 5; bases outside the gene matches: 8. The CDR3 covers 15 residues. The germline V gene has CDR1 SNHLY and CDR2 FYNNEI. The chain's CDR3 is CASRSDRGPHNEQFF. The CDR3 nucleotides are TGTGCCAGCCGCTCGGACAGGGGGCCACACAATGAGCAGTTCTTC.

V and J are TRBV28 and TRBJ1-2, with 11 bases matching TRBD1. Germline values: CDR1 MDHEN, CDR2 SYDVKM. Trimming removed 4 bases from V and 7 bases from J; junction bases left unmatched: 8. The CDR3 spans 15 residues. As DNA, the CDR3 is TGTGCCAGCAGTTCGCCCGGACAGGGGGCGGTTGGCTACACCTTC. Its translation: CASSSPGQGAVGYTF.

This clone occurred once. The genes are TRBV6-5 and TRBJ2-7; 7 bases map to TRBD1. The CDR3 contains 14 residues. The germline V gene encodes CDR1 MNHEY and CDR2 SVGAGI. J lost 1 base, V lost 5 bases, and 5 bases had no gene match. CDR3 in amino acids: CASSNDRESYEQYF. CDR3 DNA sequence: TGTGCCAGCAGTAATGACAGGGAATCCTACGAGCAGTACTTC.

This clone was recorded once. At one of its ends the junction is not consistent with the germline gene, which may arise from a read error. J is TRBJ2-5 and V is TRBV7-7; the match to TRBD2 covers 10 bases. The CDR3 extends over 17 amino acids. The germline gives CDR1 SSHAT, CDR2 FNYEAQ (reference sequence). The CDR3 nucleotides are TGTGCTAGCAGCCCCGGAGGGAGCGGGGGGGCCTGGGAGACCCAGTACTTC. This gives the protein CASSPGGSGGAWETQYF.

The CDR3 DNA follows: TGTGCCAGCGAGGGGGAACTACGCACCGGGGAGCTGTTTTTT. Encoded protein: CASEGELRTGELFF. The rearrangement joins TRBV2 to TRBJ2-2; the D gene is possibly TRBD1 (6 bases). The V and J ends lost 8 bases and 4 bases respectively, with 14 bases between them. The germline V gene has CDR1 SNHLY and CDR2 FYNNEI. This CDR3 has 14 amino acids. The whole variable domain, remainder taken from reference TRBV2 and TRBJ2-2, is EPEVTQTPSHQVTQMGQEVILRCVPISNHLYFYWYRQILGQKVEFLVSFYNNEISEKSEIFDDQFSVERPDGSNFTLKIRSTKLEDSAMYFCASEGELRTGELFFGEGSRLTVL.

The chain uses TRBV6-5 and TRBJ1-2, with a weak D call TRBD1 (5 bases). The V and J ends lost 6 bases and 2 bases respectively, with 10 bases between them. Germline lookup yields CDR1 MNHEY and CDR2 SVGAGI. This CDR3 region has 13 residues. CDR3 residues: CASRRDGNYGYTF. The CDR3 DNA reads as TGTGCCAGCAGGCGGGACGGAAACTATGGCTACACCTTC.

This clone was seen once. The same CDR3 arises from other DNA sequences in this sample as well. The chain employs TRBV5-1 and TRBJ2-5; a weak D match, TRBD1 (6 bases). V lost 1 base, J lost 5 bases, and 9 bases lay in between. The germline gives CDR1 SGHRS, CDR2 YFSETQ. The CDR3 has 13 amino acids. In DNA form, the CDR3 reads TGCGCCAGCAGCTTGCAGGGGTCGGAGACCCAGTACTTC. Amino acid sequence: CASSLQGSETQYF.

V is TRBV6-1 and J is TRBJ2-5, with 7 bases matching TRBD2. Germline V gives CDR1 MNHNS, CDR2 SASEGT. CDR3 length: 16 amino acids. V was clipped by 2 bases and J by 5 bases; unmatched bases: 11. The CDR3 nucleotides read TGTGCCAGCAGTGAAATGGGGAGGGGCGCGGAGGAGACCCAGTACTTC. Protein product: CASSEMGRGAEETQYF.

The chain has TRBV9 and TRBJ2-5; 7 positions match TRBD1. Germline values: CDR1 SGDLS, CDR2 YYNGEE. The J segment lost 2 bases and the V segment lost 0 bases, leaving 7 bases of the junction unmatched. CDR3 size: 16 residues. CDR3 loop: CASSVAADRVQETQYF. For the CDR3, the DNA is TGTGCCAGCAGCGTAGCCGCCGACAGGGTGCAAGAGACCCAGTACTTC.

The chain is built from TRBV3-1 (or the pseudogene TRBV3-2) and TRBJ1-6, with TRBD1 as a possible D gene (5 bases). The CDR3 contains 13 residues. Trimming took off 1 base at V and 13 bases at J, with 11 bases between the two ends. CDR1 and CDR2 from the germline V gene are LGHDT and YNNKEL (reference sequence). The CDR3 region is CASSQAGDRPLHF. The DNA of the CDR3 is TGTGCCAGCAGCCAAGCGGGGGATAGGCCCCTCCACTTT.

The rearrangement joins TRBV5-1 to TRBJ2-2; perhaps TRBD1 as D (6 bases). The CDR3 is 15 residues long. V lost 6 bases to trimming and J lost 5 bases, with 17 bases between them. Germline lookup yields CDR1 SGHRS and CDR2 YFSETQ. The DNA for the CDR3 is TGCGCCAGCAACGGGGCAGGGGCGCAGACCGGGGAGCTGTTTTTT. This codes for CASNGAGAQTGELFF. The whole variable domain, filled in from reference TRBV5-1 and TRBJ2-2, reads KAGVTQTPRYLIKTRGQQVTLSCSPISGHRSVSWYQQTPGQGLQFLFEYFSETQRNKGNFPGRFSGRQFSNSRSEMNVSTLELGDSALYLCASNGAGAQTGELFFGEGSRLTVL.

This chain links TRBV6-5 with TRBJ1-4; 10 bases line up with TRBD1. The CDR3 runs 15 residues. CDR1 and CDR2 from the germline V gene are MNHEY and SVGAGI. V shed 2 bases, J shed 11 bases, and the junction held 8 bases outside the gene matches. The CDR3 DNA is TGTGCCAGCAGTTACACCGGGACAGGGGCCGTTAAACTGTTTTTT. This codes for CASSYTGTGAVKLFF.

This clone is a singleton in its sample. V gene TRBV5-8 combines with J gene TRBJ2-1; 8 bases fit TRBD1. With 0 bases clipped from V and 1 base from J, the junction kept 3 bases outside the gene matches. CDR1 SGHTS and CDR2 YDEGEE come from the germline V gene. The CDR3 contains 16 residues. The CDR3 sequence is CASSLDGTGSYNEQFF. DNA for the CDR3: TGTGCCAGCAGCTTGGACGGGACAGGTTCCTACAATGAGCAGTTCTTC.

The chain uses TRBV24-1 and TRBJ2-5; weak D call: TRBD1 (5 bases). Germline CDR1 is KGHDR and CDR2 is SFDVKD. CDR3 size: 15 residues. Between the trimmed V and J ends, which lost 3 bases and 1 base, there was a span of 11 bases. CDR3 in DNA: TGTGCCACCAGTGATCCATCGACAGTCCAAGAGACCCAGTACTTC. It yields the protein CATSDPSTVQETQYF.

The chain has TRBV6-1 and TRBJ1-2; D might be TRBD1 (6 bases). Germline assignment: CDR1 MNHNS and CDR2 SASEGT. This CDR3 is built from 12 residues. Trimming left V 3 bases short and J 4 bases short, with 6 bases between. In DNA, the CDR3 is TGTGCCAGCAGTGAGGACAGCTATGGCTACACCTTC. It codes for CASSEDSYGYTF.

The sample holds one count of this clone. The chain joins TRBV5-1 to TRBJ2-5; 7 nucleotides agree with TRBD1. The CDR3 covers 14 residues. V lost 4 bases and J lost 4; bases outside the gene matches: 7. In germline, CDR1 is SGHRS, CDR2 YFSETQ. The CDR3 region is CASSVLYRGETQYF. DNA of the CDR3: TGCGCCAGCAGCGTCCTATACAGGGGAGAGACCCAGTACTTC.

The rearrangement uses TRBV6-5 and TRBJ1-5; D is possibly TRBD1 (6 bases). The germline V gene encodes CDR1 MNHEY and CDR2 SVGAGI. V lost 0 bases, J lost 6 bases, and 12 bases lay in between. This CDR3 has 15 residues. The CDR3 sequence: CASSYSYIGGQPQHF. As DNA, the CDR3 is TGTGCCAGCAGTTACTCGTACATAGGGGGTCAGCCCCAGCATTTT.

This chain uses TRBV23-1 with TRBJ1-1; 11 nucleotides align to TRBD1. TRBV23-1 has ORF status, its function being uncertain. J gave up 1 base and V 2 bases, and 6 bases lay outside the gene matches. The CDR3 has 17 amino acids. CDR3 nucleotide sequence: TGCGCCAGCAGTCAAGCAGGGACAGGGGGGGAGAACACTGAAGCTTTCTTT. Protein sequence: CASSQAGTGGENTEAFF.

The genes are TRBV4-1 and TRBJ2-1; D perhaps matches TRBD2 (6 bases). The germline gives CDR1 MGHRA, CDR2 YSYEKL. The ends were cut back, 4 bases at V and 6 bases at J, with 19 bases in the middle. The length of the CDR3 is 16 residues. The CDR3 DNA is TGCGCCAGCAGCCGACAGTCTAGCGTTCAGTCCAATGAGCAGTTCTTC. Encoded protein: CASSRQSSVQSNEQFF.

J is TRBJ2-3 and V is TRBV18; 7 nucleotides align to TRBD1. V lost 9 bases, J lost 5 bases, and 8 bases stayed unmatched. The CDR3 has 13 residues. Germline V CDR1 and CDR2: KGHSH, LQKENI. The CDR3 DNA reads as TGTGCCAGTAGACAGGGTCAAGGAGATACGCAGTATTTT. Its protein is CASRQGQGDTQYF.